This note documents a single TCR beta chain sequence. The antigen remains unidentified. This sample was included in a study of cytomegalovirus exposure and HLA in healthy donors. This PCR relied on a set of 60 Vbeta primers and 13 Jbeta primers. Clones were read by immunoSEQ multiplex PCR, and TCRdb kept only the in-frame ones, dropping some. The data show about 140,000 clones, around 80% seen once. Germline CDR1 SGHAT, CDR2 FQNNGV. Trimming stripped 1 base from V and 4 bases from J, with 13 bases between. This CDR3 spans 15 amino acids. Regarding the study as a whole: In vitro work confirmed that three CMV-associated chains recognize CMV antigens. Later on, an analysis showed TCR association rates differing by HLA locus, with DRB1 the most and HLA-C the fewest. At a 0.05 false discovery rate, a later analysis found approximately 17,000 TCR beta sequences to be associated with HLA alleles.

The chain recombines TRBV11-2 with TRBJ2-5; D perhaps matches TRBD2 (6 bases). This clonotype was obtained from a man between 35 and 55 years old in good health and CMV-seronegative. Sequenced material: PBMCs. This chain's CDR3 is CASSLVHGSPETQYF. The CDR3 region has the DNA TGTGCCAGCAGCTTAGTTCACGGGAGTCCAGAGACCCAGTACTTC. Full variable domain (missing parts from reference TRBV11-2 and TRBJ2-5): EAGVAQSPRYKIIEKRQSVAFWCNPISGHATLYWYQQILGQGPKLLIQFQNNGVVDDSQLPKDRFSAERLKGVDSTLKIQPAKLEDSAVYLCASSLVHGSPETQYFGPGTRLLVL.